A single sample is the source of the 25 T cell receptor beta chains below, sequenced in a study of identical twins. MiXCR, run by TCRdb on the 5' RACE reads, gives a single entry per CDR3 protein. Among roughly 1,500,000 distinct CDR3 sequences, roughly 35% were seen once, and the ten largest hold under 0.35%. Sequencing was done on a sample of cord blood. These receptors were taken from a newborn girl in good health.

This clonotype was counted between two and nine times. This chain uses TRBV20-1 with TRBJ1-1; D possibly corresponds to TRBD1 (6 bases). V was clipped by 6 bases and J by 0 bases, with 11 bases between them. This CDR3 spans 13 amino acids. Germline V gene sequence: CDR1 DFQATT, CDR2 SNEGSKA (reference sequence). CDR3 bases: TGCAGTGCCACCAGGGGTTTGAACACTGAAGCTTTCTTT. Translated, it gives CSATRGLNTEAFF.

The V call is TRBV12-3 or TRBV12-4, the J call TRBJ2-2, with 7 bases fitting TRBD1. The CDR3 totals 16 residues. V lost 1 base to trimming and J lost 1 base; unmatched junction nucleotides: 3. CDR3 region: CASSLVNRGNTGELFF. CDR3 DNA: TGTGCCAGCAGTTTAGTAAACAGGGGGAACACCGGGGAGCTGTTTTTT.

This clonotype occurred a few times. The chain joins TRBV4-2 to TRBJ1-2; D is unclear. The germline V gene encodes CDR1 LGHNA and CDR2 YNFKEQ. With 5 bases removed from V and 2 bases from J, the gap between germline ends came to 9 bases. The CDR3 sequence is 13 residues long. The CDR3 spells CASSGRENYGYTF. CDR3 coding DNA: TGTGCCAGCAGCGGTAGGGAAAACTATGGCTACACCTTC.

The chain links TRBV27 to TRBJ2-7, with 14 nucleotides matching TRBD2. The junction had 13 bases not matched to a gene; V was cut back by 5 bases and J by 7 bases. There are 17 residues in the CDR3. Per germline, CDR1 MNHEY and CDR2 SMNVEV (reference sequence). Here the CDR3 reads CASSPRPGLAGVGEQYF. The DNA for the CDR3 is TGTGCCAGCAGTCCCCGACCGGGACTAGCGGGAGTGGGAGAGCAGTACTTC.

This clonotype occurred a few times. This chain links TRBV30 with TRBJ1-2, with 9 bases fitting TRBD1. There are 13 residues in the CDR3. Germline assignment: CDR1 GTSNPN and CDR2 SVGIG (reference sequence). J gave up 6 bases and V 8 bases, and 10 bases lay outside the gene matches. The CDR3 coding sequence is TGTGCCGCTAACAGGGGGCGCAGGAATGGCTACACCTTC. This sequence encodes CAANRGRRNGYTF. The variable domain in full, with the rest retrieved from reference TRBV30 and TRBJ1-2, is SQTIHQWPATLVQPVGSPLSLECTVEGTSNPNLYWYRQAAGRGLQLLFYSVGIGQISSEVPQNLSASRPQDRQFILSSKKLLLSDSGFYLCAANRGRRNGYTFGSGTRLTVV.

This chain links TRBV27 with TRBJ2-7; TRBD1 might be the D (5 bases). The V gene's germline CDR1 is MNHEY and CDR2 SMNVEV (reference sequence). Trimming pared 8 bases from V and 0 bases from J, leaving 17 bases between. CDR3 length equals 15 residues. The CDR3 DNA reads TGTGCCAGCGCCTTAACAGGTCCCCCCTCCTACGAGCAGTACTTC. Translating it yields CASALTGPPSYEQYF.

This clonotype has a handful of counts. The chain has TRBV15 and TRBJ1-2; the D gene is possibly TRBD1 (6 bases). Germline V CDR1 and CDR2: LNHNV, YYDKDF (reference sequence). The ends were cut back, 0 bases at V and 2 bases at J, with 13 bases in the middle. The CDR3 length is 16 residues. The CDR3 here is CATSREGGIANYGYTF. The CDR3 nucleotides read TGTGCCACCAGCAGAGAGGGGGGCATTGCAAACTATGGCTACACCTTC.

As regards this clonotype: One junction end does not reproduce the germline sequence, and a read error may be involved. The J gene is TRBJ2-4, the V gene TRBV28, with D maybe TRBD1 (5 bases). The CDR3 sequence is 16 residues long. Germline CDR1 MDHEN, CDR2 SYDVKM. The CDR3 reads CAGSSLWGAAKNIQYF. The CDR3 DNA is TGTGCCGGCAGTTCCCTCTGGGGCGCAGCCAAAAACATTCAGTACTTC. The complete variable domain, with remaining parts taken from reference TRBV28 and TRBJ2-4, reads DVKVTQSSRYLVKRTGEKVFLECVQDMDHENMFWYRQDPGLGLRLIYFSYDVKMKEKGDIPEGYSVSREKKERFSLILESASTNQTSMYLCAGSSLWGAAKNIQYFGAGTRLSVL.

The chain links TRBV28 to TRBJ1-5; D might be TRBD1 (5 bases). This CDR3 spans 17 amino acids. V was trimmed by 1 base and J by 7 bases, leaving 20 bases between them. In germline, CDR1 is MDHEN, CDR2 SYDVKM. In nucleotides, the CDR3 is TGTGCCAGCAGTTTATCTTTAGGAGGGCAGGGAAGCCAGCCCCAGCATTTT. This sequence encodes CASSLSLGGQGSQPQHF.

Of note for this clonotype: One end of the junction varies from germline; a read error may be responsible. The rearrangement joins TRBV27 to TRBJ1-2; no firm D call. Germline assignment: CDR1 MNHEY and CDR2 SMNVEV (reference sequence). This CDR3 is 13 amino acids long. The CDR3: CATSGVYNYGYTF. The DNA of the CDR3 is TGTGCCACCAGTGGCGTCTATAACTATGGCTACACCTTC.

The rearrangement uses TRBV11-2 and TRBJ1-1; D unresolved. The CDR3 runs 16 residues. Germline V gene data show CDR1 as SGHAT and CDR2 as FQNNGV. V was shortened by 1 base and J by 0 bases, with 12 bases between the two germline ends. The CDR3 loop is CASSLVRESMNTEAFF. As DNA, the CDR3 is TGTGCCAGCAGCTTAGTTCGGGAGAGCATGAACACTGAAGCTTTCTTT.

The table lists this clonotype with a few counts. The chain couples TRBV12-3 or TRBV12-4 to TRBJ2-7, with TRBD1 identical over 8 bases. V was pared by 3 bases and J by 3 bases, with 7 bases of the junction left unmatched. The CDR3 sequence is 15 residues long. The CDR3 DNA reads TGTGCCAGCAGTTTTCGGACAGGGCCGTTCTACGAGCAGTACTTC. Translated: CASSFRTGPFYEQYF.

V is TRBV5-1 and J is TRBJ2-7; D possibly corresponds to TRBD2 (5 bases). The CDR3 extends over 15 amino acids. V was cut by 4 bases and J by 4 bases, with 18 bases left in between. Germline V lookup: CDR1 SGHRS, CDR2 YFSETQ. CDR3 amino acids: CASSRVTSGEYEQYF. The CDR3 DNA follows: TGCGCCAGCAGCCGTGTGACAAGCGGCGAGTACGAGCAGTACTTC.

On this clonotype: This may be a read error: a much more frequent sequence differs by one nucleotide. The CDR3 does not close with the conserved phenylalanine or tryptophan, likely indicating a read error. The chain has TRBV20-1 and TRBJ2-5; D is unclear. Trimming stripped 3 bases from V and 3 bases from J, with 5 bases between. Germline V gene data show CDR1 as DFQATT and CDR2 as SNEGSKA (reference sequence). There are 11 residues in the CDR3. DNA for the CDR3: TGCAGTGCTAGCCGGGAAGAGACCCAGTACTTG. Its translation is CSASREETQYL.

The V call is TRBV20-1, the J call TRBJ2-5; tentatively, D is TRBD2 (5 bases). The CDR3 consists of 12 residues. The germline V gene encodes CDR1 DFQATT and CDR2 SNEGSKA (reference sequence). Between the trimmed V and J ends, which lost 4 bases and 4 bases, there was a span of 10 bases. The CDR3 loop reads CSAKEAIETQYF. CDR3 coding DNA: TGCAGTGCTAAGGAGGCTATAGAGACCCAGTACTTC.

J is TRBJ2-2 and V is TRBV10-3, with a tentative D call TRBD1 (5 bases). V shed 4 bases and J shed 7 bases, with 10 bases lying between them. Per germline, CDR1 ENHRY and CDR2 SYGVKD. The CDR3 length is 13 residues. The CDR3 sequence: CAISGTINGELFF. Written as DNA, the CDR3 is TGTGCCATCAGTGGGACAATCAACGGGGAGCTGTTTTTT.

The rearrangement joins TRBV28 to TRBJ1-4; maybe TRBD1 (5 bases). This CDR3 region has 15 residues. The germline gives CDR1 MDHEN, CDR2 SYDVKM. Trimming took off 6 bases at V and 7 bases at J, with 18 bases between the two ends. This chain's CDR3 is CASRPSGTSSEKLFF. In DNA, the CDR3 is TGTGCCAGCAGACCTTCCGGGACCTCAAGTGAAAAACTGTTTTTT.

This clonotype has a handful of counts. The chain combines TRBV10-3 with TRBJ1-2, with 7 nucleotides matching TRBD1. J gave up 2 bases and V 5 bases, and 5 bases lay outside the gene matches. CDR3 size: 14 residues. Looked up from germline, CDR1 is ENHRY and CDR2 is SYGVKD. The CDR3 nucleotides read TGTGCCATCAGTCCGACAGGGCGCAACTATGGCTACACCTTC. Translated: CAISPTGRNYGYTF.

The chain joins TRBV2 to TRBJ2-5; D may be TRBD2 (7 bases). The CDR3 runs to 11 residues. Germline CDR1 and CDR2: SNHLY and FYNNEI. CDR3 residues: CAEGGGNEQYF. CDR3 DNA sequence: TGTGCTGAGGGGGGGGGGAATGAGCAGTACTTC.

The rearrangement uses TRBV20-1 and TRBJ2-3, with 9 bases fitting TRBD2. Germline V CDR1 and CDR2: DFQATT, SNEGSKA (reference sequence). The length of the CDR3 is 18 residues. V was clipped by 3 bases and J by 0 bases; unmatched bases: 13. As DNA, the CDR3 is TGCAGTGCTAGTGGGGCGGGGGGGCGAACCCCTAGCACAGATACGCAGTATTTT. This sequence encodes CSASGAGGRTPSTDTQYF.

V is TRBV27 and J is TRBJ2-3; D is ambiguous. Germline loops: CDR1 MNHEY, CDR2 SMNVEV (reference sequence). The germline V and J ends were trimmed by 1 base and 6 bases, with 8 bases remaining between them. The CDR3 has 13 residues. This chain's CDR3 is CASSLWSMDTQYF. The CDR3 DNA is TGTGCCAGCAGTTTATGGTCAATGGATACGCAGTATTTT.

The V gene is TRBV4-1, the J gene TRBJ2-1; TRBD2 is a possible D gene (6 bases). There are 12 residues in the CDR3. Per germline, CDR1 MGHRA and CDR2 YSYEKL. V was cut by 4 bases and J by 8 bases, with 9 bases left in between. The CDR3 here is CASSPSVHEQFF. CDR3 nucleotide sequence: TGCGCCAGCAGCCCTAGCGTCCATGAGCAGTTCTTC.

The gene calls are TRBV12-3 or TRBV12-4 and TRBJ2-7; TRBD2 is a possible D gene (6 bases). The CDR3 runs 16 residues. V lost 4 bases to trimming and J lost 7 bases, with 23 bases between them. The CDR3 spells CASSWLALSSYNEQYF. CDR3 DNA: TGTGCCAGCAGTTGGCTAGCGCTCAGCTCCTACAATGAGCAGTACTTC.

The rearrangement uses TRBV19 and TRBJ1-2; D uncertain. With 4 bases removed from V and 3 bases from J, the gap between germline ends came to 21 bases. The CDR3 is made up of 17 amino acids. Germline values: CDR1 LNHDA, CDR2 SQIVND (reference sequence). CDR3 amino acids: CASSSLQTRSKDYGYTF. For the CDR3, the DNA is TGTGCCAGTAGTAGCCTCCAGACAAGAAGTAAAGACTATGGCTACACCTTC.

There are a few counts of this clonotype. This chain links TRBV5-1 with TRBJ2-7; D could derive from TRBD1 or TRBD2 (5 bases each). Trimming removed 7 bases at V and 4 bases at J, with 18 bases between. Germline V lookup: CDR1 SGHRS, CDR2 YFSETQ. This CDR3 is 14 amino acids long. The CDR3 DNA follows: TGCGCCAGCGGACGGGGAAGAGGGGTTTACGAGCAGTACTTC. Translated: CASGRGRGVYEQYF.